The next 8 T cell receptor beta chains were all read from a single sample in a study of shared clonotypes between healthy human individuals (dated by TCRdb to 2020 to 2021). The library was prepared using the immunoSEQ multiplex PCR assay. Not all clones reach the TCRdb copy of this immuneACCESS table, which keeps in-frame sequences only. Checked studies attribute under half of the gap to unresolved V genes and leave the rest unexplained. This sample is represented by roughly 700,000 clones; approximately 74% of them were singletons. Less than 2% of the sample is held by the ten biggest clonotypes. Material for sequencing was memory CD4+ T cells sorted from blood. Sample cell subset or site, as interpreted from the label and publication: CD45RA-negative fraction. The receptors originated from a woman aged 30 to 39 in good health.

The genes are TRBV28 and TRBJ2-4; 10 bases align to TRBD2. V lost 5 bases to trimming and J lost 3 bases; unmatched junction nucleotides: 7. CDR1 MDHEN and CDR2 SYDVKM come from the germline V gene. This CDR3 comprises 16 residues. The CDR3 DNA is TGTGCCAGCAGTCTTCTAGCGGGAGCCGGCAAAAACATTCAGTACTTC. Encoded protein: CASSLLAGAGKNIQYF. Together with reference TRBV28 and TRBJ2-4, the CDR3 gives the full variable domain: DVKVTQSSRYLVKRTGEKVFLECVQDMDHENMFWYRQDPGLGLRLIYFSYDVKMKEKGDIPEGYSVSREKKERFSLILESASTNQTSMYLCASSLLAGAGKNIQYFGAGTRLSVL.

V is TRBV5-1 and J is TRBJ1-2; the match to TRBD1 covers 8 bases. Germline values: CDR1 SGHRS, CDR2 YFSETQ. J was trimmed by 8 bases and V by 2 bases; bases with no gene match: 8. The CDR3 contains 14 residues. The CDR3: CASSLLQGAFGYTF. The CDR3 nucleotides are TGCGCCAGCAGCTTACTCCAGGGGGCGTTCGGCTACACCTTC.

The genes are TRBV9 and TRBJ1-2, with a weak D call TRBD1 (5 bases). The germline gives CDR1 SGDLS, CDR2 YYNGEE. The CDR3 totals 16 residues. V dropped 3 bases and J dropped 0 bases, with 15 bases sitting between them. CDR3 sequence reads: CASSETAVQANYGYTF. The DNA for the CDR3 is TGTGCCAGCAGCGAGACAGCGGTCCAGGCTAACTATGGCTACACCTTC.

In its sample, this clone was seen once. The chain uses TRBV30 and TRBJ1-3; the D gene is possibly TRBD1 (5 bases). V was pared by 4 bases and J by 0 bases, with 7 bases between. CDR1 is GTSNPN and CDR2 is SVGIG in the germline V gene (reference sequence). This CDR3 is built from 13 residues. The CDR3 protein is CAWNRGSGNTIYF. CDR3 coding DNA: TGTGCCTGGAATAGGGGCTCTGGAAACACCATATATTTT.

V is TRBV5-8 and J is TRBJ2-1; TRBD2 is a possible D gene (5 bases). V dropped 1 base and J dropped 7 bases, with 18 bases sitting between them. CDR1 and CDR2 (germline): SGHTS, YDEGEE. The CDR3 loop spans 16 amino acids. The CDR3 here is CASSLIGLARKNEQFF. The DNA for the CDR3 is TGTGCCAGCAGCTTGATTGGGTTAGCGAGGAAGAATGAGCAGTTCTTC.

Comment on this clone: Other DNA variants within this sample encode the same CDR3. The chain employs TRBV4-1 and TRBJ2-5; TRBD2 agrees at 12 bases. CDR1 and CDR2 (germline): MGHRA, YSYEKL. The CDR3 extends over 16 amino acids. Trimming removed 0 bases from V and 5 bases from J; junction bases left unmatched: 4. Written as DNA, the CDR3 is TGCGCCAGCAGCCAAGATAGGCTAGCGGGAGGGGAGACCCAGTACTTC. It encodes CASSQDRLAGGETQYF.

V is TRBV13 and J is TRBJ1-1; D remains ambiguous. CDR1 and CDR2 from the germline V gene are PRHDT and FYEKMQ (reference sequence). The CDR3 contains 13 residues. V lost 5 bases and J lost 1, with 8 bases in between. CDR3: CASSARENTEAFF. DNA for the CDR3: TGTGCCAGCAGCGCCCGGGAGAACACTGAAGCTTTCTTT.

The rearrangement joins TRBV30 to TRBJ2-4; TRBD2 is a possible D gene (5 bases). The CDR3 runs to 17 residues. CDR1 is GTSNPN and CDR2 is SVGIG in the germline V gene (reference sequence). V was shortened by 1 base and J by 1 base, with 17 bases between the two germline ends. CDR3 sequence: CAWSAYRDSAAKNIQYF. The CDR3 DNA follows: TGTGCCTGGAGTGCATACCGGGATTCTGCGGCCAAAAACATTCAGTACTTC.